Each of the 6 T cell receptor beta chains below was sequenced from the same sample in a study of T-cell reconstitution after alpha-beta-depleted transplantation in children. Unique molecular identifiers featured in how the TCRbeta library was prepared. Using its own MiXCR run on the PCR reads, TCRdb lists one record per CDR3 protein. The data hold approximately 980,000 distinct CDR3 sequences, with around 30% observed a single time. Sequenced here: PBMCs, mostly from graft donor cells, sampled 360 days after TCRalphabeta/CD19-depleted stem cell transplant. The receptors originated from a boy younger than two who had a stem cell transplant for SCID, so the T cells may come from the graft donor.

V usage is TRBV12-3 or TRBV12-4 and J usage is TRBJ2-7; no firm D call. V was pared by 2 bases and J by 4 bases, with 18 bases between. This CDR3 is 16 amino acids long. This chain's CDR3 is CASSLLSVTVPYEQYF. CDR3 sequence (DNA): TGTGCCAGCAGTTTATTATCAGTGACGGTTCCTTACGAGCAGTACTTC.

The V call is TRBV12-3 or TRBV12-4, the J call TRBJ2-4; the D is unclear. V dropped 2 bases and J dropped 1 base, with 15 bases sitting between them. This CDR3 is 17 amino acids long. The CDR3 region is CASSLQGIPLAKNIQYF. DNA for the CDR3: TGTGCCAGCAGTTTACAAGGCATCCCTTTGGCCAAAAACATTCAGTACTTC.

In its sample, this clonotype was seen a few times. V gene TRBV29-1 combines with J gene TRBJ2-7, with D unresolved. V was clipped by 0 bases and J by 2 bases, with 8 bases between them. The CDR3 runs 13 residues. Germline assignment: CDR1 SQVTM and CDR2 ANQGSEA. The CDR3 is CSVEEDRAYEQYF. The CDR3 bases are TGCAGCGTTGAAGAAGATAGAGCCTACGAGCAGTACTTC.

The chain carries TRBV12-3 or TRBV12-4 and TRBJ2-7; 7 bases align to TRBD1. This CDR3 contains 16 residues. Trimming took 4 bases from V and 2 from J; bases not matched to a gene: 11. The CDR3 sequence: CASSSRSRGLTYEQYF. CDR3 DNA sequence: TGTGCCAGCAGTTCCAGGAGTAGGGGGCTTACCTACGAGCAGTACTTC.

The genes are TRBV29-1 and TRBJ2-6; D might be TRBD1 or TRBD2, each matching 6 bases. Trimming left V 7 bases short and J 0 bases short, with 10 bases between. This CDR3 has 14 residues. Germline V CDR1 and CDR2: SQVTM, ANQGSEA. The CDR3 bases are TGCAGCGCTGGAGGGGGCTCTGGGGCCAACGTCCTGACTTTC. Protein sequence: CSAGGGSGANVLTF. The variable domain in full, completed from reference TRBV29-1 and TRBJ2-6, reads SAVISQKPSRDICQRGTSLTIQCQVDSQVTMMFWYRQQPGQSLTLIATANQGSEATYESGFVIDKFPISRPNLTFSTLTVSNMSPEDSSIYLCSAGGGSGANVLTFGAGSRLTVL.

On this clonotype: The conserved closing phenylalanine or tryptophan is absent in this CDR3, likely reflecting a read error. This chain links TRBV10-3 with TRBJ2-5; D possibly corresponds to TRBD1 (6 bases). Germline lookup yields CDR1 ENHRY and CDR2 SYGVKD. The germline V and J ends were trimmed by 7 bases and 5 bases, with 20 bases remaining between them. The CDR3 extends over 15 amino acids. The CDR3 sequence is CAIMSEKGVQETQYL. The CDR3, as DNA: TGTGCCATCATGAGTGAAAAGGGGGTACAGGAGACCCAGTACTTA.